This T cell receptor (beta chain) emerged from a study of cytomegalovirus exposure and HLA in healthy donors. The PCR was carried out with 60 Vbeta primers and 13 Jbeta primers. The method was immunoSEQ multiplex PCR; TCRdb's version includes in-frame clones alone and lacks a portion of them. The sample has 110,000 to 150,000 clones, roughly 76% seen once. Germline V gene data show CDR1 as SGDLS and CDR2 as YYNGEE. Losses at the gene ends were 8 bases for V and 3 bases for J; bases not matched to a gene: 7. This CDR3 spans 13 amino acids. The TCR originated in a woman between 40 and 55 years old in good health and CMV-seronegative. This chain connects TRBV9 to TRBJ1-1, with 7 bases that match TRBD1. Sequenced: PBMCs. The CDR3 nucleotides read TGTGCCAGTAACAGGGGTATGGACACTGAAGCTTTCTTT. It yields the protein CASNRGMDTEAFF.